This T cell receptor beta chain came from a study of vaccination and CD4 T cells after COVID-19. About the research overall: Convalescents were six males and four females, two of them Hispanic. For control cultures, the treatment was a CEFX pool, an HIV-1 Nef pool, or no peptide.

Sequence data for DNA of cultured CD4+ T cells were generated by the Oncomine TCR Beta short-read assay. MiXCR, run by TCRdb on the PCR reads, gives a single entry per CDR3 protein. The table records about 26,000 distinct CDR3 sequences, about 41% of them present only once. A few counts support this clonotype. Its antigen is still unknown. Treatment here: roughly nine-day PBMC culture with coronavirus spike peptide pools or control peptides (ViraFEST assay). V lost 4 bases and J lost 6; bases outside the gene matches: 5. This CDR3 contains 13 residues. The V gene's germline CDR1 is ENHRY and CDR2 SYGVKD.

The J gene is TRBJ1-2, the V gene TRBV10-3; 7 nucleotides align to TRBD1. The specimen sequenced was CD4+ T cells from blood, cultured in vitro. The TCR was taken from a human donor who had recovered from COVID-19. The chain's CDR3 is CAISVDRVDGYTF. The CDR3 nucleotides read TGTGCCATCAGTGTCGACAGGGTGGATGGCTACACCTTC.